The 30 T cell receptor beta chains in this list originate from one sample, sequenced in a study of blood T cell repertoires in COVID-19. TCRdb's copy holds only in-frame clones and misses some; the assay was immunoSEQ multiplex PCR. The repertoire consists of under 13,000 clones, with around four fifths occurring once and the leading ten covering roughly 13%. What was sequenced was peripheral blood. These receptors all stem from a human donor in a cohort sampled during active COVID-19.

This clone was recorded a few times. The chain carries TRBV5-4 and TRBJ1-2, with TRBD1 identical over 8 bases. Germline V CDR1 and CDR2: SGHNT, YYREEE (reference sequence). The CDR3 covers 14 residues. V was pared by 4 bases and J by 0 bases, with 2 bases of the junction left unmatched. The CDR3 spells CASSTDRANYGYTF. CDR3 in DNA: TGTGCCAGCAGCACGGACAGGGCTAACTATGGCTACACCTTC.

This clone was observed a single time. The chain combines TRBV7-8 with TRBJ2-1; 13 bases agree with TRBD2. The CDR3 consists of 15 residues. Germline V gives CDR1 SGHVS, CDR2 FQNEAQ. Trimming cost V 5 bases and J 9 bases; bases outside gene matches: 7. The CDR3 is CASSTGLAGASEQFF. CDR3 DNA: TGTGCCAGCAGCACCGGACTAGCGGGAGCCAGTGAGCAGTTCTTC.

Worth noting for this clone: The junction differs from germline at one of its ends, possibly a read error. The V gene is TRBV6-2 or TRBV6-3, the J gene TRBJ2-2; 10 bases match TRBD1. This CDR3 has 16 residues. Germline-derived CDR1 and CDR2 are MNHEY and SVGEGT. CDR3 bases: TGTGCCAGCAGCTACTCGGGGACAGGGGACACCGGGGAGCTGTTTTTT. Amino acids: CASSYSGTGDTGELFF.

The chain employs TRBV5-1 and TRBJ2-2; D gene ambiguous. The CDR3 sequence is 13 residues long. Trimming removed 0 bases at V and 4 bases at J, with 4 bases between. Germline CDR1 SGHRS, CDR2 YFSETQ. In DNA form, the CDR3 reads TGCGCCAGCAGCTTGGGAGTCACCGGGGAGCTGTTTTTT. It specifies CASSLGVTGELFF.

The chain recombines TRBV9 with TRBJ2-7; 9 nucleotides align to TRBD2. The CDR3 extends over 15 amino acids. The trim removed 0 bases at V and 4 bases at J, leaving 5 bases unmatched. The germline V gene encodes CDR1 SGDLS and CDR2 YYNGEE. CDR3 nucleotides: TGTGCCAGCAGCGTAGCCAGCGGGAGGTGGTACGAGCAGTACTTC. This translates into CASSVASGRWYEQYF.

This clone was detected only once. The chain has TRBV20-1 and TRBJ2-7, with TRBD2 matching 8 bases. The CDR3 is 14 residues long. Germline CDR1 DFQATT, CDR2 SNEGSKA (reference sequence). Trimming cost V 3 bases and J 2 bases; bases outside gene matches: 6. The CDR3 protein is CSASLPGGTYEQYF. The CDR3 DNA follows: TGCAGTGCTAGTCTACCGGGAGGGACCTACGAGCAGTACTTC.

The chain is built from TRBV10-2 and TRBJ2-7; TRBD1 matches 8 bases. Germline CDR1 reads WSHSY; CDR2 reads SAAADI. CDR3 length equals 14 residues. Germline trimming cut 9 bases from V and 5 bases from J; bases unmatched to any gene: 12. The CDR3 here is CASLAQGVIHEQYF. CDR3 nucleotides: TGCGCCAGTCTGGCACAGGGGGTTATACACGAGCAGTACTTC.

The chain employs TRBV3-1 (or the pseudogene TRBV3-2) and TRBJ1-1; D might be TRBD1 (5 bases). This CDR3 is 13 amino acids long. The V and J ends lost 4 bases and 5 bases respectively, with 11 bases between them. The germline V gene encodes CDR1 LGHDT and CDR2 YNNKEL (reference sequence). The CDR3 here is CASSLKRGTEAFF. The CDR3 DNA is TGTGCCAGCAGCCTTAAGCGGGGGACTGAAGCTTTCTTT.

The chain couples TRBV5-1 to TRBJ2-5, with 11 nucleotides matching TRBD1. The V gene's germline CDR1 is SGHRS and CDR2 YFSETQ. The CDR3 runs 15 residues. The J segment lost 5 bases and the V segment lost 4 bases, leaving 7 bases of the junction unmatched. In DNA, the CDR3 is TGCGCCAGCAGCCCGGGGACAGGGGGAAGGGAGACCCAGTACTTC. Its translation is CASSPGTGGRETQYF.

The gene calls are TRBV3-1 (or the pseudogene TRBV3-2) and TRBJ2-1; tentatively, D is TRBD1 (6 bases). V dropped 4 bases and J dropped 5 bases, with 15 bases sitting between them. Germline V gene sequence: CDR1 LGHDT, CDR2 YNNKEL (reference sequence). This CDR3 spans 15 amino acids. CDR3: CASSPPGGPNNEQFF. The CDR3 nucleotides read TGTGCCAGCAGCCCCCCTGGGGGCCCCAACAATGAGCAGTTCTTC.

The chain uses TRBV30 and TRBJ2-7; 8 positions match TRBD2. J gave up 9 bases and V 1 base, and 11 bases lay outside the gene matches. Germline assignment: CDR1 GTSNPN and CDR2 SVGIG (reference sequence). The CDR3 runs 14 residues. The CDR3 DNA follows: TGTGCCTGGAGTGCCGGGACTAGTACCTCGAGGCAGTACTTC. Residues: CAWSAGTSTSRQYF.

This clone appeared once. The chain combines TRBV20-1 with TRBJ2-7; TRBD2 agrees at 9 bases. This CDR3 spans 13 amino acids. Losses at the gene ends were 3 bases for V and 4 bases for J; bases not matched to a gene: 4. The V gene's germline CDR1 is DFQATT and CDR2 SNEGSKA (reference sequence). The CDR3 coding sequence is TGCAGTGCTAGTGCGGGAGGGCCGTACGAGCAGTACTTC. It encodes CSASAGGPYEQYF.

The rearrangement links TRBV25-1 to TRBJ2-1, with 9 bases matching TRBD1. This CDR3 has 17 amino acids. V lost 4 bases to trimming and J lost 2 bases; unmatched junction nucleotides: 9. Germline values: CDR1 MGHDK, CDR2 SYGVNS. Written as DNA, the CDR3 is TGTGCCAGCAGTGGTGGATTGGGGACAGGGCCCTACAATGAGCAGTTCTTC. It is translated as CASSGGLGTGPYNEQFF.

V is TRBV11-2 and J is TRBJ2-1, with 10 positions matching TRBD2. The CDR3 sequence is 17 residues long. CDR1 and CDR2 (germline): SGHAT, FQNNGV. J gave up 3 bases and V 6 bases, and 11 bases lay outside the gene matches. In nucleotides, the CDR3 is TGTGCCAGCAGACCACCGCTAGCGGGAGCAGTCTACAATGAGCAGTTCTTC. It yields the protein CASRPPLAGAVYNEQFF.

About this clone itself: Distinct nucleotide sequences in the sample also encode this CDR3. The chain joins TRBV5-4 to TRBJ2-1; 7 bases agree with TRBD1. The CDR3 extends over 13 amino acids. V was clipped by 3 bases and J by 4 bases; unmatched bases: 1. Per germline, CDR1 SGHNT and CDR2 YYREEE (reference sequence). Here the CDR3 DNA reads TGTGCCAGCAGCTCGGGACAGTACAATGAGCAGTTCTTC. Protein product: CASSSGQYNEQFF.

The rearrangement links TRBV28 to TRBJ1-2, with 7 nucleotides matching TRBD1. The V gene's germline CDR1 is MDHEN and CDR2 SYDVKM. The CDR3 is 14 amino acids. The J segment lost 0 bases and the V segment lost 7 bases, leaving 5 bases of the junction unmatched. In DNA form, the CDR3 reads TGTGCCAGCACCTGGACAGGCTCTAACTATGGCTACACCTTC. It specifies CASTWTGSNYGYTF.

This clone appeared a few times. The gene calls are TRBV6-5 and TRBJ2-3; 9 bases map to TRBD1. CDR1 is MNHEY, CDR2 SVGAGI, per germline. V shed 6 bases and J 4 bases; nucleotides not matched to a gene: 5. The CDR3 is 14 residues long. The CDR3 region has the DNA TGTGCCAGCAGACAGGGGGCGATCTCAGATACGCAGTATTTT. It is translated as CASRQGAISDTQYF.

The chain has TRBV28 and TRBJ1-2; D perhaps matches TRBD1 (5 bases). This CDR3 contains 13 residues. From germline, CDR1 is MDHEN and CDR2 SYDVKM. V lost 7 bases, J lost 0 bases, and 9 bases lay in between. CDR3 DNA sequence: TGTGCCAGCACCACGACAGCTAACTATGGCTACACCTTC. It yields the protein CASTTTANYGYTF.

The chain joins TRBV19 to TRBJ1-2; 7 nucleotides line up with TRBD1. V gave up 5 bases and J gave up 1 base; unmatched junction bases: 7. The CDR3 is made up of 15 amino acids. Germline loops: CDR1 LNHDA, CDR2 SQIVND (reference sequence). CDR3 nucleotides: TGTGCCAGTAGTCCCCGACAGGGATTTAACTATGGCTACACCTTC. Translated, it gives CASSPRQGFNYGYTF.

This clone was counted between two and nine times. This chain joins TRBV6-4 and TRBJ2-7, with D tentatively TRBD1 (5 bases). V dropped 9 bases and J dropped 3 bases, with 9 bases sitting between them. This CDR3 contains 11 residues. Germline CDR1 reads MRHNA; CDR2 reads SNTAGT. In DNA form, the CDR3 reads TGTGCCAGAAATAGGGGCTACGAGCAGTACTTC. It specifies CARNRGYEQYF.

The chain couples TRBV27 to TRBJ2-5, with 15 nucleotides matching TRBD2. CDR1 is MNHEY, CDR2 SMNVEV, per germline (reference sequence). V shed 6 bases, J shed 2 bases, and the junction held 16 bases outside the gene matches. This CDR3 region has 20 residues. The CDR3 region is CASSWFGVRTSGRVQETQYF. In DNA, the CDR3 is TGTGCCAGCAGCTGGTTCGGGGTGAGGACTAGCGGGAGGGTACAAGAGACCCAGTACTTC.

The chain recombines TRBV6-4 with TRBJ2-3, with 10 bases lining up with TRBD2. Germline lookup yields CDR1 MRHNA and CDR2 SNTAGT. The CDR3 consists of 14 residues. V shed 3 bases and J 3 bases; nucleotides not matched to a gene: 0. CDR3 in DNA: TGTGCCAGCAGTGAGACTAGCGGGACAGATACGCAGTATTTT. As protein: CASSETSGTDTQYF.

With respect to this clone: Other DNA sequences of this sample code for an identical CDR3. The chain recombines TRBV5-6 with TRBJ2-6; D might be TRBD2 (5 bases). The CDR3 is 15 amino acids. The V end was cut by 4 bases, the J end by 0 bases, with 8 bases between. CDR1 and CDR2 (germline): SGHDT, YYEEEE. For the CDR3, the DNA is TGTGCCAGCAGCCCTCGGGGCTCTGGGGCCAACGTCCTGACTTTC. Its translation is CASSPRGSGANVLTF.

The chain uses TRBV6-6 and TRBJ1-2, with D perhaps matching TRBD1 (5 bases). Germline assignment: CDR1 MNHNY and CDR2 SVGAGI (reference sequence). V lost 6 bases and J lost 4, with 12 bases in between. The CDR3 length is 13 residues. CDR3 nucleotide sequence: TGTGCCAGCAGCCGAACAGGCTCCTATGGCTACACCTTC. It yields the protein CASSRTGSYGYTF.

This clone was picked up a small number of times. This chain uses TRBV5-1 with TRBJ2-7, with 8 bases identical to TRBD2. The CDR3 extends over 12 amino acids. Per the germline V gene, CDR1 is SGHRS and CDR2 is YFSETQ. J lost 3 bases, V lost 4 bases, and 0 bases had no gene match. Here the CDR3 reads CASSREGYEQYF. As DNA, the CDR3 is TGCGCCAGCAGCCGGGAGGGCTACGAGCAGTACTTC.

This clone was detected only once. The chain employs TRBV5-4 and TRBJ2-3, with D perhaps TRBD2 (6 bases). Germline lookup yields CDR1 SGHNT and CDR2 YYREEE (reference sequence). This CDR3 region has 15 residues. Trimming took off 3 bases at V and 0 bases at J, with 11 bases between the two ends. The CDR3 region is CASSSGLTSTDTQYF. The CDR3 DNA reads TGTGCCAGCAGCTCTGGACTAACAAGCACAGATACGCAGTATTTT.

The genes are TRBV5-6 and TRBJ2-5; tentatively, D is TRBD1 (5 bases). The germline V and J ends were trimmed by 1 base and 5 bases, with 15 bases remaining between them. The CDR3 is made up of 15 amino acids. From germline, CDR1 is SGHDT and CDR2 YYEEEE. The CDR3 nucleotides read TGTGCCAGCAGCTTGCTATCCCAGGGATTGGAGACCCAGTACTTC. It is translated as CASSLLSQGLETQYF. The full variable domain, completed using reference TRBV5-6 and TRBJ2-5, is DAGVTQSPTHLIKTRGQQVTLRCSPKSGHDTVSWYQQALGQGPQFIFQYYEEEERQRGNFPDRFSGHQFPNYSSELNVNALLLGDSALYLCASSLLSQGLETQYFGPGTRLLVL.

There are a few counts of this clone. V gene TRBV16 combines with J gene TRBJ2-7; D not certain. Germline V gene data show CDR1 as KGHSY and CDR2 as FQNENV. The CDR3 is 11 amino acids. Trimming shortened V by 4 bases and J by 1 base, and 2 bases separated the two germline ends. As DNA, the CDR3 is TGTGCCAGCAGCCCTTCCTACGAGCAGTACTTC. Protein product: CASSPSYEQYF.

This sequence joins TRBV4-1 and TRBJ2-7, with D perhaps TRBD1 (6 bases). The germline V and J ends were trimmed by 1 base and 4 bases, with 14 bases remaining between them. CDR3 length: 15 residues. Per germline, CDR1 MGHRA and CDR2 YSYEKL. The CDR3 is CASSQGGGIVYEQYF. The CDR3 DNA sequence: TGCGCCAGCAGCCAAGGAGGGGGTATCGTGTACGAGCAGTACTTC.

The chain is built from TRBV28 and TRBJ2-1, with 13 bases lining up with TRBD2. The CDR3 covers 16 residues. CDR1 MDHEN and CDR2 SYDVKM come from the germline V gene. The trim removed 6 bases at V and 7 bases at J, leaving 9 bases unmatched. The CDR3 nucleotides read TGTGCCAGCAGGGTCGGACTAGCGGGAGTGAGGAATGAGCAGTTCTTC. Its protein is CASRVGLAGVRNEQFF.